This TCR beta chain was recovered during a study of CD8+CD57+ T cells in acquired aplastic anemia. Broader study findings: Controls and patients did not differ significantly in CD8+ Simpson's diversity. Patients had roughly 29 CD8+ CDR3 sequences in common with controls (the shared set).

Genomic DNA acted as the template from which TCR beta VDJ combination and CDR3 sequence profiling were carried out. MiXCR, applied by TCRdb to the reads, yields one record per CDR3 protein. Of roughly 98,000 distinct CDR3 sequences in the sample, about 66% were seen once. As to this clonotype: Its specificity is not known.

In patients chosen for sequencing, flow cytometry had shown CD8+CD57+ cell expansion. Acquired aplastic anemia of severe grade affected all patients. Trimming removed 0 bases from V and 5 bases from J, with 11 bases in between. This CDR3 has 14 residues. CDR1 and CDR2 (germline): SGHVS, FQNEAQ. Input material: sorted CD4+, CD8+, or CD8+CD57+ T cells (not recorded which) from PBMCs. The TCR comes from a human donor with aplastic anemia. The rearrangement links TRBV7-8 to TRBJ2-7, with a possible D match to TRBD2 (6 bases). CDR3 amino acids: CASSLAGSPDEQYF. The CDR3 nucleotides read TGTGCCAGCAGCTTAGCCGGGAGCCCGGACGAGCAGTACTTC.